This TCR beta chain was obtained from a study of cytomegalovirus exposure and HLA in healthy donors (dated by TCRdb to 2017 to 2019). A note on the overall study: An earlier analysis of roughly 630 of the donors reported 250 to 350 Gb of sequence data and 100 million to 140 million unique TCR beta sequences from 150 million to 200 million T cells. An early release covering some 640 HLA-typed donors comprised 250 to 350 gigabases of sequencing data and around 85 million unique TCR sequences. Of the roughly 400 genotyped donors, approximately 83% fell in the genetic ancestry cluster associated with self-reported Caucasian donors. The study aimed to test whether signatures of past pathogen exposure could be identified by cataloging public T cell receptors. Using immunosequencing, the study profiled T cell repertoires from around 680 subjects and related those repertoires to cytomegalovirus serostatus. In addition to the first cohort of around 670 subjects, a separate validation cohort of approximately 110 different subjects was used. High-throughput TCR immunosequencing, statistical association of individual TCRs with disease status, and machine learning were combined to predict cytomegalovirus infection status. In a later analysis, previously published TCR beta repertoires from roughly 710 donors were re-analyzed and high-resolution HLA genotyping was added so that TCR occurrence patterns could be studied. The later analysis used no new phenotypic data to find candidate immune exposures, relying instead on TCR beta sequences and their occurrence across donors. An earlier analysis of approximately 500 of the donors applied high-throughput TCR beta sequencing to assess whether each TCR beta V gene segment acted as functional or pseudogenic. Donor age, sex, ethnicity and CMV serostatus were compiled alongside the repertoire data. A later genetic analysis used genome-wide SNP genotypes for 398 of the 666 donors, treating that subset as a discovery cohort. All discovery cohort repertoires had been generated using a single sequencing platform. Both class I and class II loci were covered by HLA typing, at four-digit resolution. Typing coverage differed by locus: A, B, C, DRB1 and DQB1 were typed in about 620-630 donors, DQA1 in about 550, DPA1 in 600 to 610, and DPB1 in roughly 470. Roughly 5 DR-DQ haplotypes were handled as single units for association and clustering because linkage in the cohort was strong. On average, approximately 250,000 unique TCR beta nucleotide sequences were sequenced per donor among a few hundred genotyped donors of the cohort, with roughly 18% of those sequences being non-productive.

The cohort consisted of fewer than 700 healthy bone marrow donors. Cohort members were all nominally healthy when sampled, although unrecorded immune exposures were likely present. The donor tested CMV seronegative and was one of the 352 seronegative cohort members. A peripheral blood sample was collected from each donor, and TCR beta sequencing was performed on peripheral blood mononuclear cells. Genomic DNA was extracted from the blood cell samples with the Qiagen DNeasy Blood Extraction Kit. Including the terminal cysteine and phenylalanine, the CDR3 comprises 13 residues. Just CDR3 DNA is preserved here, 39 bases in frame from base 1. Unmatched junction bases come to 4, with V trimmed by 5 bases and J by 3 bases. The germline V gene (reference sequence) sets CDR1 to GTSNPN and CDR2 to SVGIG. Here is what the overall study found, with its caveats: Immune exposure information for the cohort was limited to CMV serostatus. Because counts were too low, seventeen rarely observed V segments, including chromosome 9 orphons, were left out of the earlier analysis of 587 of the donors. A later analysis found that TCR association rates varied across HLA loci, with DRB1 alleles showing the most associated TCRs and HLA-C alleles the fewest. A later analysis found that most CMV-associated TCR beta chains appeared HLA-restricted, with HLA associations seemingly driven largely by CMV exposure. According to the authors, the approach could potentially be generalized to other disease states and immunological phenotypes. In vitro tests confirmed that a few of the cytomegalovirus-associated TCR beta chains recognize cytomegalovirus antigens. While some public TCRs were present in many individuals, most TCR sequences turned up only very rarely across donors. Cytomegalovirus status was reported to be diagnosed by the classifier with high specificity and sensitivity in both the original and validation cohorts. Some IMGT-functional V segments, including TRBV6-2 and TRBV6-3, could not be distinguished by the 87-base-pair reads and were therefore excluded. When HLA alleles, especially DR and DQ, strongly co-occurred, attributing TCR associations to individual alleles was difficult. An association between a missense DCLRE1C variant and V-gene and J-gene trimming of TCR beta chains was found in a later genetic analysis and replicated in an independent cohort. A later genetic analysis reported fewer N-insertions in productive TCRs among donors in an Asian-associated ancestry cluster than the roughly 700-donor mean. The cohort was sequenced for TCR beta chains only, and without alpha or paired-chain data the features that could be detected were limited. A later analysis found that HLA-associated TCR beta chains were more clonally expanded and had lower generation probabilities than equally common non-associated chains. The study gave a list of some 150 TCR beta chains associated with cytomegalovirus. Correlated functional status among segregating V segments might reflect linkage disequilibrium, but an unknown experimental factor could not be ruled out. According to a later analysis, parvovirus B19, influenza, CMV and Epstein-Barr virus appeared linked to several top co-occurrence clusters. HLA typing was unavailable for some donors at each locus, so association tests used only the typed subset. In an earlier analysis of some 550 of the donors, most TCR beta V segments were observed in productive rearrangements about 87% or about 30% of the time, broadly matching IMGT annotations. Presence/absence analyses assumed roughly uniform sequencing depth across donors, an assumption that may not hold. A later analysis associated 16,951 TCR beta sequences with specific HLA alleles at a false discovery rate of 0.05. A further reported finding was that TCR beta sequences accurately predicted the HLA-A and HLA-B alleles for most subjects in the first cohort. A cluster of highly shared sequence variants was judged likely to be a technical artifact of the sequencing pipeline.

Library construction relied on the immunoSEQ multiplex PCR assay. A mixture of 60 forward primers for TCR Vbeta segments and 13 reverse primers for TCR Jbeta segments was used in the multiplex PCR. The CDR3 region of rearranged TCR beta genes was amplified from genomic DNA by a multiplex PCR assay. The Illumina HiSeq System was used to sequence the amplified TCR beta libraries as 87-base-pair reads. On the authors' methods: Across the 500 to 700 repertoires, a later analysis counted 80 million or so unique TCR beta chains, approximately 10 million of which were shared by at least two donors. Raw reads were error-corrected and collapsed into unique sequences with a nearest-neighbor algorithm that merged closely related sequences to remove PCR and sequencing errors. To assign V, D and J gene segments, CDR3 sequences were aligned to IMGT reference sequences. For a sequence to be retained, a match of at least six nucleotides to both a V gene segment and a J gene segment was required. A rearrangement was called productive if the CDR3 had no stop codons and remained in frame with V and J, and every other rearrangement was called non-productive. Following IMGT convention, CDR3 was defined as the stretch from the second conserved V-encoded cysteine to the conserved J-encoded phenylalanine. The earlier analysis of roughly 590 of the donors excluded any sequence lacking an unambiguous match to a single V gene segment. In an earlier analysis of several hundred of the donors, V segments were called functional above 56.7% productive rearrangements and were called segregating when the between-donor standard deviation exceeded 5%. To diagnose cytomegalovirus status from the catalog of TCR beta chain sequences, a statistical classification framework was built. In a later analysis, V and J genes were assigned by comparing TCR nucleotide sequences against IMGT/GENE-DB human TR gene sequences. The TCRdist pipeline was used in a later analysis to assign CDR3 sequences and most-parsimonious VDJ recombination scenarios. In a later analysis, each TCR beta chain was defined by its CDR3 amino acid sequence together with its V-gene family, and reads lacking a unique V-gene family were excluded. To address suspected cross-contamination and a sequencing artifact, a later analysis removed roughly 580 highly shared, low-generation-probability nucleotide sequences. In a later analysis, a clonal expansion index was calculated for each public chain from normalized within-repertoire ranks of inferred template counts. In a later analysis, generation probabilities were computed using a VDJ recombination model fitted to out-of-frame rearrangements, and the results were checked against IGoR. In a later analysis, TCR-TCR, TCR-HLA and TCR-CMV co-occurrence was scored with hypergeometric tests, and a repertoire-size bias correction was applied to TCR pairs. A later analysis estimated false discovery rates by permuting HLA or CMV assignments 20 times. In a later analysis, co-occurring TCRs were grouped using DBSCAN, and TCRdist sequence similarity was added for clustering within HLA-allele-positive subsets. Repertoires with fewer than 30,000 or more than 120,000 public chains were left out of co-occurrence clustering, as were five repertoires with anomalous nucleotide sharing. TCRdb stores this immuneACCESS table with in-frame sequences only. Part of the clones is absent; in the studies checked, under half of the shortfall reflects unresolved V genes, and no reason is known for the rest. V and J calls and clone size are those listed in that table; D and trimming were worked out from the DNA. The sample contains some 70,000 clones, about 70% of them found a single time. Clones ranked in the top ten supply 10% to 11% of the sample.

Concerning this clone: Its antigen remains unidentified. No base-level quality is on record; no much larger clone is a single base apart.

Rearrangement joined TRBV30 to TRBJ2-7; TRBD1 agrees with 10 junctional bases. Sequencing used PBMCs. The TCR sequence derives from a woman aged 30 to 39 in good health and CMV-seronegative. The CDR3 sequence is CAWGGDRGYEQYF. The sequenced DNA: TGTGCCTGGGGGGGGGACAGGGGCTACGAGCAGTACTTC.